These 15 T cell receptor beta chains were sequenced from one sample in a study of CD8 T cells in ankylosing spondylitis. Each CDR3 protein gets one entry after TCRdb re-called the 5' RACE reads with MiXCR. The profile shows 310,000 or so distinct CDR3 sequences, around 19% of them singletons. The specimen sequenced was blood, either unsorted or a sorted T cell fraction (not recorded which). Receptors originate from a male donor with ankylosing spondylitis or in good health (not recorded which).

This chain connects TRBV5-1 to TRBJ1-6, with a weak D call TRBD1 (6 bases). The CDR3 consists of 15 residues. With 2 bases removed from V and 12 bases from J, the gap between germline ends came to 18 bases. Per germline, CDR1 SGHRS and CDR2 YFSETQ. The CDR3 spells CASSFGHRAPEPLHF. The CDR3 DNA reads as TGCGCCAGCAGCTTCGGCCACAGGGCGCCGGAACCCCTCCACTTT. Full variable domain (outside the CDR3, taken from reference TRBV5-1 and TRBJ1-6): KAGVTQTPRYLIKTRGQQVTLSCSPISGHRSVSWYQQTPGQGLQFLFEYFSETQRNKGNFPGRFSGRQFSNSRSEMNVSTLELGDSALYLCASSFGHRAPEPLHFGNGTRLTVT.

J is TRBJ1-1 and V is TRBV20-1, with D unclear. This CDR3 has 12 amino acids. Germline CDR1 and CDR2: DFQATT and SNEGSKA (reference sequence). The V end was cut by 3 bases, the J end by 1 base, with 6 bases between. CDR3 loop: CSASLRNTEAFF. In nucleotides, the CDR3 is TGCAGTGCTAGCCTCCGGAACACTGAAGCTTTCTTT.

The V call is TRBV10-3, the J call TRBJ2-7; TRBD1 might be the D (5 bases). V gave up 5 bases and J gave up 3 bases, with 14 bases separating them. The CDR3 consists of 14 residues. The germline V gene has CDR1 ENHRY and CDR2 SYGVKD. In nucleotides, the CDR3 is TGTGCCATCAGTTGCGGACACGTCTTCTACGAGCAGTACGTC. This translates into CAISCGHVFYEQYV.

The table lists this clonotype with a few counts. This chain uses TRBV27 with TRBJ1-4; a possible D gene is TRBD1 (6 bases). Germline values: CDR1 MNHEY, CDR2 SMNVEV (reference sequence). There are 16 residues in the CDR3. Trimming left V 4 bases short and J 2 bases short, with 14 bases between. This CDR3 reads CASSSLTGRTNEKLFF. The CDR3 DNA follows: TGTGCCAGCAGTTCCTTAACAGGGAGGACTAATGAAAAACTGTTTTTT. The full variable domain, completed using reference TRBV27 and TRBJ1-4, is EAQVTQNPRYLITVTGKKLTVTCSQNMNHEYMSWYRQDPGLGLRQIYYSMNVEVTDKGDVPEGYKVSRKEKRNFPLILESPSPNQTSLYFCASSSLTGRTNEKLFFGSGTQLSVL.

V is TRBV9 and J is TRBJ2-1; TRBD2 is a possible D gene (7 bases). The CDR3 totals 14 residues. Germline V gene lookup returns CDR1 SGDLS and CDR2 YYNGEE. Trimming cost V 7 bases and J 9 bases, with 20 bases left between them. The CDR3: CASARLAEGGEQFF. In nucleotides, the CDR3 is TGTGCCAGCGCCCGGCTAGCGGAAGGGGGTGAGCAGTTCTTC.

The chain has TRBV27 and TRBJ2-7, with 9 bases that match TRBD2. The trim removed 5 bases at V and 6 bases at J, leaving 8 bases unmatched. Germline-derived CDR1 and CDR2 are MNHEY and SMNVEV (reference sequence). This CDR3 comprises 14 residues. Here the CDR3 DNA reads TGTGCCAGCAGTCCCGGGACTAGCTTCGGCGAGCAGTACGTC. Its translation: CASSPGTSFGEQYV.

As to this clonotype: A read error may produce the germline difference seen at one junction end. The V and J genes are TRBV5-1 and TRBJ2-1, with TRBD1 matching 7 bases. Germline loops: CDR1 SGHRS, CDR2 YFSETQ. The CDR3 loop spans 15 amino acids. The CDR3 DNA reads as TGCGCCAACAGCTCGACAGGGAACGGCTACAATGAGCAGCTCTTC. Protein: CANSSTGNGYNEQLF.

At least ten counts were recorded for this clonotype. The CDR3 coding sequence is TGTGCCACCAGCAGGGGCGGACAGGGGTCCTACGAGCAGTACGTC. Residues: CATSRGGQGSYEQYV. The V and J genes are TRBV15 and TRBJ2-7; 9 nucleotides match TRBD1. The V gene end was trimmed by 3 bases and the J gene end by 1 base; junction bases not matched to a gene: 4. Germline lookup yields CDR1 LNHNV and CDR2 YYDKDF (reference sequence). The CDR3 has 15 amino acids.

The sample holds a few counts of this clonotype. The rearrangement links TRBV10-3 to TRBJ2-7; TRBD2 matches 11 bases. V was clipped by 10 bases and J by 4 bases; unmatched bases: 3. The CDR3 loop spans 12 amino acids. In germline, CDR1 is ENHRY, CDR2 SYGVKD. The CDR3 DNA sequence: TGTGCCACCGGGACTAGCGGTTACGAGCAGTACGTC. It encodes CATGTSGYEQYV.

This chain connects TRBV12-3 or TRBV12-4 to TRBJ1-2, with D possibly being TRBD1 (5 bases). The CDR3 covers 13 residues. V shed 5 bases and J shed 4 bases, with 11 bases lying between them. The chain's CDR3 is CASSHGTLYGYTF. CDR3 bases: TGTGCCAGCAGTCACGGGACTCTCTATGGCTACACCTTC.

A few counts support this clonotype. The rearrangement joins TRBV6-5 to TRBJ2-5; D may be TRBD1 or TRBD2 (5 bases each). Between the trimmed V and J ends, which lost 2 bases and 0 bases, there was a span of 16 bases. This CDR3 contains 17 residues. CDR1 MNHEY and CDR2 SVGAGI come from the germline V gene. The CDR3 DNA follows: TGTGCCAGCAGTTACCACCGGGACCCGAGATACCAAGAGACCCAGTACTTC. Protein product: CASSYHRDPRYQETQYF.

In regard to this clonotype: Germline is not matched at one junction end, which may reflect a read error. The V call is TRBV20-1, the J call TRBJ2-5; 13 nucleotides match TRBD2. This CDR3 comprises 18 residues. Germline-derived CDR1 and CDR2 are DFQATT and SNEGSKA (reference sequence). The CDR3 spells CSGRDPGLAGVLEETQYF. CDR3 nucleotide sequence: TGCAGTGGTAGAGATCCCGGACTAGCGGGAGTGTTGGAAGAGACCCAGTACTTC.

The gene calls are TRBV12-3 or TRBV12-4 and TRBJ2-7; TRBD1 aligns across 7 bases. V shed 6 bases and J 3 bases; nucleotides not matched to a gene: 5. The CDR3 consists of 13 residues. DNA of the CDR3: TGTGCCAGCAGCCGGACAGGAGTCTACGAGCAGTACGTC. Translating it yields CASSRTGVYEQYV.

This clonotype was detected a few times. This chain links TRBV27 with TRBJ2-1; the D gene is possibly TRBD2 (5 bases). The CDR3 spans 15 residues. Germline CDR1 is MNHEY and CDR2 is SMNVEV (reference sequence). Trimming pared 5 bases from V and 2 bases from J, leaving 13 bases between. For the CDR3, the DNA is TGTGCCAGCAGTCCCGGGCGGGCCGCCTACAATGAGCAGTTCTTC. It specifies CASSPGRAAYNEQFF.

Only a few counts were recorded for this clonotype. CDR3 protein: CATSEYQETQYF. The CDR3 coding sequence is TGTGCCACCAGTGAGTACCAAGAGACCCAGTACTTC. The chain joins TRBV15 to TRBJ2-5; D is ambiguous. V lost 6 bases and J 0 bases, leaving 5 bases between the germline ends. In germline, CDR1 is LNHNV, CDR2 YYDKDF (reference sequence). The CDR3 is made up of 12 amino acids.